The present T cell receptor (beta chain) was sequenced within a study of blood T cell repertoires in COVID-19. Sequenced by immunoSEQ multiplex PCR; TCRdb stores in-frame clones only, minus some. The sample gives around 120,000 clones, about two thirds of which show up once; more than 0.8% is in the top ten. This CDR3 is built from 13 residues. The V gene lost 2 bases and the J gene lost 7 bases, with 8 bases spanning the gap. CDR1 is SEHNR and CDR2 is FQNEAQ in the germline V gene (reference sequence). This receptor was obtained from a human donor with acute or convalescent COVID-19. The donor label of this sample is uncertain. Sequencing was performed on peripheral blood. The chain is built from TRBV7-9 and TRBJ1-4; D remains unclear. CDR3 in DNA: TGTGCCAGCAGCTTAAGCTCGCGTGAAAAACTGTTTTTT. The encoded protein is CASSLSSREKLFF.